This entry concerns a single T cell receptor (beta chain). The sample is drawn from a study of blood T cell repertoires in COVID-19. As for the study in general: Whether acute or convalescent, the COVID-19 samples came from the United States, Italy and Spain. From T cells, B-cell-depleted T cells, or PBMCs came the material, which was cDNA or gDNA.

CDR1 and CDR2 from the germline V gene are SGDLS and YYNGEE. V gave up 2 bases and J gave up 6 bases, with 11 bases separating them. The CDR3 is 13 residues long. Per the study methods: Reference gene primers were amplified, and this amplification served to estimate nucleated cell counts. Generated by immunoSEQ multiplex PCR, the TCRdb table keeps only in-frame clones and is missing some. Clone size and V and J calls were adopted from that table, with D and trimming inferred from the DNA. This table has a few hundred thousand clones, about 88% appearing once. Sequenced input: peripheral blood. This clonotype was sampled from a middle-aged woman who had recovered from COVID-19. The chain recombines TRBV9 with TRBJ1-1; D remains unclear. The CDR3 sequence: CASSVQDFAEAFF. Here the CDR3 DNA reads TGTGCCAGCAGCGTCCAGGACTTCGCTGAAGCTTTCTTT.